Sequencing of this T cell receptor (beta chain) was carried out in a study of cytomegalovirus exposure and HLA in healthy donors (dated by TCRdb to 2017 to 2019). Notes on the research overall: According to an earlier analysis of 587 of the donors, about 179 million T cells yielded over 100 million unique TCR beta sequences and about 300 Gb of sequence data. Roughly 300 gigabases of sequencing data and tens of millions of unique TCR sequences made up an early release that covered under 750 HLA-typed donors. Of the roughly 390 genotyped donors, approximately 83% fell in the genetic ancestry cluster associated with self-reported Caucasian donors. The aim of the study was to test whether cataloging public T cell receptors could identify signatures of past pathogen exposure. Using immunosequencing, the study profiled T cell repertoires from 500 to 800 subjects and related those repertoires to cytomegalovirus serostatus. Along with the roughly 700-subject first cohort, a separate validation cohort of around 120 different subjects was used. To predict cytomegalovirus infection status, the study brought together high-throughput TCR immunosequencing, statistical association of individual TCRs with disease status, and machine learning. A later analysis re-analyzed previously published TCR beta repertoires from 660 or so donors and added high-resolution HLA genotyping to study TCR occurrence patterns. Rather than using new phenotypic data, the later analysis identified candidate immune exposures from TCR beta sequences and from how often those sequences occurred across donors. An earlier analysis of about 600 of the donors used high-throughput TCR beta sequencing to judge whether each TCR beta V gene segment behaved as functional or pseudogenic. Donor age, sex, ethnicity and CMV serostatus were compiled alongside the repertoire data. A later genetic analysis took genome-wide SNP genotypes for about three fifths of the 666 donors and used that subset as a discovery cohort. All discovery cohort repertoires had been generated on a single sequencing platform. Both class I and class II loci were covered by HLA typing, at four-digit resolution. The number of donors typed differed by locus, with about 629-640 for A, B, C, DRB1 and DQB1, around 500 for DQA1, approximately 570 for DPA1, and around 450 for DPB1. Roughly five DR-DQ haplotypes were handled as single units for association and clustering because linkage in the cohort was strong. Among approximately 370 genotyped donors of the cohort, an average of approximately 240,000 unique TCR beta nucleotide sequences was sequenced per donor, of which roughly 17% were non-productive. What the research found in general, with its limitations: In a later analysis, several top co-occurrence clusters were reported to appear linked to parvovirus B19, influenza, CMV and Epstein-Barr virus. Presence/absence analyses assumed roughly uniform sequencing depth across donors, an assumption that may not hold. Because counts were too low, 15 to 20 rarely observed V segments, including chromosome 9 orphons, were excluded from the earlier analysis of roughly 580 of the donors. Immune exposure information for the cohort was limited to CMV serostatus. In a later analysis, the rate of TCR association differed among HLA loci, with DRB1 alleles having the most associated TCRs and HLA-C alleles having the fewest. In both the original and validation cohorts, the classifier was reported to diagnose cytomegalovirus status with high specificity and sensitivity. Most CMV-associated TCR beta chains appeared to be HLA-restricted in a later analysis, and the HLA associations seemed to be driven largely by CMV exposure. The cohort was sequenced for TCR beta chains only, and without alpha or paired-chain data the features that could be detected were limited. According to a later genetic analysis, donors in an Asian-associated ancestry cluster had fewer N-insertions in productive TCRs than the approximately 630-donor mean. When HLA alleles, especially DR and DQ, strongly co-occurred, TCR associations were difficult to assign to individual alleles. At a false discovery rate of 0.05, a later analysis linked approximately 18,000 TCR beta sequences to specific HLA alleles. A later genetic analysis associated a missense DCLRE1C variant with V-gene and J-gene trimming of TCR beta chains, and an independent cohort replicated the association. Broadly in line with IMGT annotations, most TCR beta V segments showed up in productive rearrangements about 90% or about 30% of the time in an earlier analysis of about 500 of the donors. The study gave a list of over 150 TCR beta chains associated with cytomegalovirus. The sequencing pipeline was judged likely to have produced a cluster of highly shared sequence variants as a technical artifact. Across donors, most TCR sequences were observed very rarely, whereas some public TCRs were present in many individuals. A few of the identified cytomegalovirus-associated TCR beta chains were confirmed in vitro to be specific for cytomegalovirus antigens. Some IMGT-functional V segments, including TRBV6-2 and TRBV6-3, could not be told apart with the 87-base-pair reads, so those segments were excluded. According to the authors, the approach could potentially be generalized to other disease states and immunological phenotypes. A further reported finding was that TCR beta sequences accurately predicted the HLA-A and HLA-B alleles for most subjects in the first cohort. Because HLA typing was unavailable for some donors at each locus, only the typed subset was used in association tests. In a later analysis, HLA-associated TCR beta chains were found to be more clonally expanded and to have lower generation probabilities than equally common non-associated chains. Correlated functional status among segregating V segments might be attributable to linkage disequilibrium, but an unknown experimental factor could not be ruled out.

About this clone itself: It has no known antigen specificity. No base quality values were provided; no much bigger clone lies one nucleotide off.

The cohort consisted of some 670 healthy bone marrow donors. At the time of sampling, all cohort members were nominally healthy, though unrecorded immune exposures were likely present. The donor was CMV seropositive and was included in the group of some 290 seropositive cohort members. Every donor gave a peripheral blood sample, and the peripheral blood mononuclear cells from that sample were used for TCR beta sequencing. The Qiagen DNeasy Blood Extraction Kit was used to extract genomic DNA from the blood cell samples. Taken from cysteine to phenylalanine, the CDR3 has 12 residues. Here the CDR3 DNA is all that survives: 36 bases in frame from base 1. CDR1 SGHDT and CDR2 YYEEEE are derived from the germline V gene. Trimming accounts for 4 bases at V and 7 bases at J, while the number of junction bases matched to no gene is 5. The library was produced with the immunoSEQ multiplex PCR assay. A mixture of 60 forward primers for TCR Vbeta segments and 13 reverse primers for TCR Jbeta segments was used in the multiplex PCR. The CDR3 region of rearranged TCR beta genes was amplified from genomic DNA with a multiplex PCR assay. The Illumina HiSeq System was used to sequence the amplified TCR beta libraries as 87-base-pair reads. As for how the authors treated the data: In a later analysis, some 80 million unique TCR beta chains were counted across the 650 to 700 repertoires, and roughly 10 million of these chains were shared by at least two donors. Raw reads were error-corrected and collapsed into unique sequences by a nearest-neighbor algorithm in which closely related sequences were merged to remove PCR and sequencing errors. To assign V, D and J gene segments, CDR3 sequences were aligned to IMGT reference sequences. Each retained sequence needed at least a six-nucleotide match to both a V gene segment and a J gene segment. A rearrangement counted as productive if the CDR3 had no stop codons and remained in frame with V and J, and every other rearrangement counted as non-productive. Following IMGT convention, CDR3 was defined as the stretch from the second conserved V-encoded cysteine up to the conserved J-encoded phenylalanine. Sequences without an unambiguous match to a single V gene segment were excluded from the earlier analysis of about 630 of the donors. In an earlier analysis of 587 of the donors, V segments were called functional above 56.7% productive rearrangements and were called segregating when the between-donor standard deviation exceeded 5%. A statistical classification framework was built to diagnose cytomegalovirus status from the catalog of TCR beta chain sequences. A later analysis assigned V and J genes by comparing TCR nucleotide sequences with IMGT/GENE-DB human TR gene sequences. Using the TCRdist pipeline, a later analysis assigned CDR3 sequences along with most-parsimonious VDJ recombination scenarios. In a later analysis, each TCR beta chain was defined by its CDR3 amino acid sequence together with its V-gene family, and reads lacking a unique V-gene family were excluded. To address suspected cross-contamination and a sequencing artifact, a later analysis removed roughly 580 highly shared, low-generation-probability nucleotide sequences. For each public chain, a later analysis derived a clonal expansion index from normalized ranks of inferred template counts within each repertoire. In a later analysis, generation probabilities were computed using a VDJ recombination model fitted to out-of-frame rearrangements, and the results were checked against IGoR. Hypergeometric tests were used in a later analysis to score TCR-TCR, TCR-HLA and TCR-CMV co-occurrence, with a repertoire-size bias correction applied to the TCR pairs. In a later analysis, false discovery rates were estimated by permuting HLA or CMV assignments 20 times. In a later analysis, co-occurring TCRs were grouped using DBSCAN, and TCRdist sequence similarity was added for clustering within HLA-allele-positive subsets. Co-occurrence clustering excluded repertoires with fewer than 30,000 or more than 120,000 public chains, plus five with anomalous nucleotide sharing. The source is immuneACCESS, and TCRdb retained only in-frame sequences with V and J called. Part of the clones is not carried over; for the studies checked, unresolved V genes explain less than half of this, and the remainder is unexplained. That table is the source of V, J and clone size, and D and trimming were worked out from the DNA. This sample gives nearly 300,000 clones in total; 80% to 90% of them show up just once. Together, the top ten hold around 3.7% of the sample.

This TCR was sampled from a man in his forties in good health and CMV-seropositive. In this chain, TRBV5-6 is recombined with TRBJ2-7, with 7 central nucleotides matching TRBD1. Sequencing input: PBMCs. The CDR3 has the sequence CASSGGQVEQYF. At the DNA level, the sequence is TGTGCCAGCAGCGGAGGACAGGTTGAGCAGTACTTC. With the portions outside the CDR3 filled from the reference TRBV5-6 and TRBJ2-7 genes, the complete variable region becomes DAGVTQSPTHLIKTRGQQVTLRCSPKSGHDTVSWYQQALGQGPQFIFQYYEEEERQRGNFPDRFSGHQFPNYSSELNVNALLLGDSALYLCASSGGQVEQYFGPGTRLTVT.